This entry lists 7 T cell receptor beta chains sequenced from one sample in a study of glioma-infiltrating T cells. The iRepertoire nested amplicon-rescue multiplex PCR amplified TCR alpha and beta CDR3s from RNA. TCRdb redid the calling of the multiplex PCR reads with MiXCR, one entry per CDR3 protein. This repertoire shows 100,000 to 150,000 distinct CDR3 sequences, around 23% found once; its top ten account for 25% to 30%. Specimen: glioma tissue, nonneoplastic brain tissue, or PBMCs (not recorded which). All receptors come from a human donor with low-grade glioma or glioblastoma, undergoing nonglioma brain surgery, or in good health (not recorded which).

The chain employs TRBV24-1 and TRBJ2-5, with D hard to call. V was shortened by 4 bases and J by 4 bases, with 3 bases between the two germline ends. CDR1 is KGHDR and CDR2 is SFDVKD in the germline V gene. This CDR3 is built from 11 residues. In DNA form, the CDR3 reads TGTGCCACCAGTGACCGAGAGACCCAGTACTTC. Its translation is CATSDRETQYF.

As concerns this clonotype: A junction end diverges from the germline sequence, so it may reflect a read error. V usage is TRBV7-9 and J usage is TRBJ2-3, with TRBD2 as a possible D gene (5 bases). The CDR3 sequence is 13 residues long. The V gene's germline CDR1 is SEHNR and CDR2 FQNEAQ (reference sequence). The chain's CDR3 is CASSLPSTDTRYF. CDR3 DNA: TGTGCCAGCAGCTTACCTAGCACAGATACGCGGTATTTT.

The CDR3 spells CSAAVSAPSSYEQYV. CDR3 DNA sequence: TGCAGTGCTGCCGTCTCAGCGCCGAGCTCCTACGAGCAGTACGTC. The V call is TRBV20-1, the J call TRBJ2-7; the D is unclear. V was shortened by 5 bases and J by 0 bases, with 17 bases between the two germline ends. The CDR3 loop spans 15 amino acids. Germline values: CDR1 DFQATT, CDR2 SNEGSKA (reference sequence).

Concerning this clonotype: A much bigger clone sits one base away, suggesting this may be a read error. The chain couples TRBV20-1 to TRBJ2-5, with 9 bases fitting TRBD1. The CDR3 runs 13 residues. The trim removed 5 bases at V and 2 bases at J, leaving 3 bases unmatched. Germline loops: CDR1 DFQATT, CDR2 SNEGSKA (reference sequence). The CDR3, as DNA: TGCAGTGCTCTAGGACAGGGGCAAGAGACCCAGTACTTC. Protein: CSALGQGQETQYF.

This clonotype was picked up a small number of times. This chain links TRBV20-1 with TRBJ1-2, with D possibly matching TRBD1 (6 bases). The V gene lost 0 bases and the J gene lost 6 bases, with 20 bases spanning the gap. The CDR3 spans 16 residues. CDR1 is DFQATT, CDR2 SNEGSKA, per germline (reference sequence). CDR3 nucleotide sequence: TGCAGTGCTAGAGATTTGGGCAGGGGCCTATCTGATGGCTACACCTTC. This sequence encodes CSARDLGRGLSDGYTF.

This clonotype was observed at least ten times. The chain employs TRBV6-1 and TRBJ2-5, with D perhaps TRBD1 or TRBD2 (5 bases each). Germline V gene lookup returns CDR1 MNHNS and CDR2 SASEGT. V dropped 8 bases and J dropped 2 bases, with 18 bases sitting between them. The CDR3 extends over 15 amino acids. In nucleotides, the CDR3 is TGTGCCAGCTACGGGACGGGCAATCGTCAAGAGACCCAGTACTTC. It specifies CASYGTGNRQETQYF.

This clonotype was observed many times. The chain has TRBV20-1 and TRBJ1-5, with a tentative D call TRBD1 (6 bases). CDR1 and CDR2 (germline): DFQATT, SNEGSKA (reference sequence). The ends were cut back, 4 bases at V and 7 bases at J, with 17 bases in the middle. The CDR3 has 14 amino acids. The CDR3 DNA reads TGCAGTGCTAAGCCAGGGGCAGGAAGGCAGCCCCAGCATTTT. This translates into CSAKPGAGRQPQHF.